This TCR beta chain is from a study of cytomegalovirus exposure and HLA in healthy donors. The PCR used 60 Vbeta and 13 Jbeta primers. In the authors' workflow: Counted up in a later analysis, unique TCR beta chains came to 65 million to 100 million, with about 9.9 million shared. Assay used: immunoSEQ multiplex PCR; TCRdb lists only in-frame clones, some missing. The DNA gave D and trimming, while V, J and clone size come from that table. The sample lists about 140,000 clones, 8.5% to 10% occurring once. The CDR3 totals 14 residues. Germline V gene lookup returns CDR1 SGHRS and CDR2 YFSETQ. V lost 4 bases and J 0 bases, leaving 10 bases between the germline ends.

The sample comprised PBMCs. The V call is TRBV5-1, the J call TRBJ1-2; TRBD1 is a possible D gene (5 bases). This receptor was taken from a man aged 50-59 years in good health and CMV-seronegative. In DNA, the CDR3 is TGCGCCAGCAGCCCGGGGACTTCTAACTATGGCTACACCTTC. The encoded protein is CASSPGTSNYGYTF.